This T cell receptor (beta chain) was recovered during a study of OX40 agonist ivuxolimab in advanced cancers. After removal of 2 bases from V and 1 base from J, the junction contained 1 base not matched to a gene. The CDR3 is 14 amino acids. Germline CDR1 and CDR2: MNHNS and SASEGT. Only in-frame clones appear in the TCRdb table, and some are missing; sequencing was by immunoSEQ multiplex PCR. This sample yields 70,000 or so clones, of which about nine tenths are seen a single time; about 1.3% belongs to the top ten. The receptor was derived from an adult with an advanced solid tumor such as melanoma, head and neck, liver or kidney cancer. The genes are TRBV6-1 and TRBJ1-2, with TRBD1 matching over 7 bases. Sequences were derived from CD4+ or CD8+ T cells sorted from blood, sampled in a trial of the OX40 agonist ivuxolimab. This chain's CDR3 is CASSERDSNYGYTF. The CDR3 DNA sequence: TGTGCCAGCAGTGAAAGGGACAGTAACTATGGCTACACCTTC.